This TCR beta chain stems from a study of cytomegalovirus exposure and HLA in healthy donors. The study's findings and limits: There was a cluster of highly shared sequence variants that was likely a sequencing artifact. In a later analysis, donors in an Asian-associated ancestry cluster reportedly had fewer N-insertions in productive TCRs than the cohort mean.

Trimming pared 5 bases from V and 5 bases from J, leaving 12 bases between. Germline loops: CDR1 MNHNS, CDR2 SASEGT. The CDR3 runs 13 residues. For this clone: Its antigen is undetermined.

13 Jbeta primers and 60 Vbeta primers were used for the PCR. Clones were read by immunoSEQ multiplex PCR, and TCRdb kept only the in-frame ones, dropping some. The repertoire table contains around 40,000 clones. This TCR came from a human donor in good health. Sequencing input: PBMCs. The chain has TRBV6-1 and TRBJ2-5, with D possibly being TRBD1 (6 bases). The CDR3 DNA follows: TGTGCCAGCAGTAGGGACACCCCGGAGACCCAGTACTTC. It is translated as CASSRDTPETQYF.